These 19 T cell receptor beta chains came from one sample sequenced in a study of T cell responses to AZD1222 COVID-19 vaccine. Sequenced by immunoSEQ multiplex PCR; TCRdb stores in-frame clones only, minus some. The table lists 100,000 or so clones, approximately 87% of them singletons, with roughly 12% in the top ten. Sequenced material: peripheral blood, taken on day 0 of AZD1222 vaccination. The receptors stem from an adult in good health.

V usage is TRBV6-4 and J usage is TRBJ1-5; no clear D. V dropped 6 bases and J dropped 7 bases, with 4 bases sitting between them. This CDR3 is 10 amino acids long. Looked up from germline, CDR1 is MRHNA and CDR2 is SNTAGT. The CDR3 loop is CASSPQPQHF. Here the CDR3 DNA reads TGTGCCAGCAGCCCCCAGCCCCAGCATTTT.

Comment on this clone: Germline and junction disagree at one end, which may indicate a read error. The CDR3 is CAGSQGAGETFEQYF. The DNA of the CDR3 is TGTGCCGGCAGCCAGGGAGCGGGAGAAACTTTCGAGCAGTACTTC. The rearrangement uses TRBV14 and TRBJ2-7; TRBD2 agrees at 8 bases. The CDR3 is 15 amino acids. Looked up from germline, CDR1 is SGHDN and CDR2 is FVKESK. The whole variable domain, remainder taken from reference TRBV14 and TRBJ2-7, is EAGVTQFPSHSVIEKGQTVTLRCDPISGHDNLYWYRRVMGKEIKFLLHFVKESKQDESGMPNNRFLAERTGGTYSTLKVQPAELEDSGVYFCAGSQGAGETFEQYFGPGTRLTVT.

This clone has more than one count but fewer than ten. This chain connects TRBV7-9 to TRBJ2-5; the D is unclear. The V end lost 7 bases, the J end lost 4 bases, and 10 bases lay between the germline ends. This CDR3 is 12 amino acids long. CDR1 and CDR2 (germline): SEHNR, FQNEAQ (reference sequence). CDR3 in amino acids: CASKALGETQYF. The CDR3 bases are TGTGCCAGCAAGGCTCTTGGAGAGACCCAGTACTTC.

J is TRBJ1-1 and V is TRBV2, with D unresolved. With 6 bases removed from V and 1 base from J, the gap between germline ends came to 6 bases. This CDR3 is 12 amino acids long. Germline V gene data show CDR1 as SNHLY and CDR2 as FYNNEI. CDR3 sequence reads: CASRRQNTEAFF. CDR3 nucleotide sequence: TGTGCCAGCAGACGTCAGAACACTGAAGCTTTCTTT.

This clone has a single count. The gene calls are TRBV7-2 and TRBJ1-5; D remains ambiguous. V was cut by 5 bases and J by 0 bases, with 14 bases left in between. Germline V gene data show CDR1 as SGHTA and CDR2 as FQGNSA. This CDR3 is 16 amino acids long. As DNA, the CDR3 is TGTGCCAGCAGCCTAGGACTGACTTCTAGCAATCAGCCCCAGCATTTT. The encoded protein is CASSLGLTSSNQPQHF.

CDR3 sequence: CASSQSRTGPAKLFF. In DNA form, the CDR3 reads TGTGCCAGCAGCCAATCTCGTACAGGGCCGGCGAAACTGTTTTTT. This sequence joins TRBV16 and TRBJ1-4, with D maybe TRBD1 (6 bases). From germline, CDR1 is KGHSY and CDR2 FQNENV. The CDR3 runs to 15 residues. The V gene lost 0 bases and the J gene lost 11 bases, with 16 bases spanning the gap.

CDR3 in amino acids: CATTAGTGKYEQYF. The DNA of the CDR3 is TGTGCCACCACGGCCGGGACAGGGAAATACGAGCAGTACTTC. V usage is TRBV10-3 and J usage is TRBJ2-7; the match to TRBD1 covers 9 bases. V lost 10 bases, J lost 4 bases, and 11 bases stayed unmatched. Germline V gene data show CDR1 as ENHRY and CDR2 as SYGVKD. CDR3 length: 14 residues.

V usage is TRBV18 and J usage is TRBJ1-1, with 7 nucleotides matching TRBD1. Germline CDR1 KGHSH, CDR2 LQKENI. CDR3 length: 15 amino acids. V gave up 3 bases and J gave up 2 bases; unmatched junction bases: 6. The DNA of the CDR3 is TGTGCCAGCTCACCCTCTAGACAGGGCAACACTGAAGCTTTCTTT. It encodes CASSPSRQGNTEAFF.

The chain uses TRBV19 and TRBJ2-7; either TRBD1 or TRBD2 may supply D (5 bases each). Germline assignment: CDR1 LNHDA and CDR2 SQIVND (reference sequence). Trimming pared 4 bases from V and 2 bases from J, leaving 12 bases between. This CDR3 region has 14 residues. Here the CDR3 reads CASSKPGTAYEQYF. The CDR3 DNA is TGTGCCAGTAGTAAACCCGGGACGGCCTACGAGCAGTACTTC.

The chain recombines TRBV6-2 or TRBV6-3 with TRBJ2-3; TRBD2 matches at 9 bases. Germline V gene sequence: CDR1 MNHEY, CDR2 SVGEGT. Unmatched junction bases numbered 3, after V lost 5 bases and J lost 6 bases. There are 13 residues in the CDR3. CDR3 protein: CASSLGLADTQYF. CDR3 nucleotide sequence: TGTGCCAGCAGTCTCGGACTAGCGGATACGCAGTATTTT.

This clone was picked up one time. V and J are TRBV7-9 and TRBJ2-7; 13 bases agree with TRBD2. After removal of 5 bases from V and 4 bases from J, the junction contained 5 bases not matched to a gene. Germline CDR1 SEHNR, CDR2 FQNEAQ (reference sequence). This CDR3 is built from 15 residues. The CDR3 region is CASSRGTSGIYEQYF. CDR3 nucleotides: TGTGCCAGCAGCCGCGGGACTAGCGGGATATACGAGCAGTACTTC.

This clone appeared a few times. This chain uses TRBV18 with TRBJ2-1; D gene unclear. V lost 6 bases, J lost 8 bases, and 26 bases lay in between. The V gene's germline CDR1 is KGHSH and CDR2 LQKENI. The CDR3 runs to 17 residues. The chain's CDR3 is CASSLLENRAPTDEQFF. The DNA for the CDR3 is TGTGCCAGCTCTTTACTCGAGAACCGGGCTCCGACGGATGAGCAGTTCTTC.

The V and J genes are TRBV3-1 (or the pseudogene TRBV3-2) and TRBJ2-3, with D possibly TRBD1 on 5 matching bases. With 9 bases removed from V and 1 base from J, the gap between germline ends came to 11 bases. This CDR3 region has 13 residues. Germline CDR1 LGHDT, CDR2 YNNKEL (reference sequence). The CDR3 protein is CARVQGCTDTQYF. The CDR3 DNA reads as TGTGCCAGAGTCCAGGGTTGCACAGATACGCAGTATTTT.

The chain employs TRBV27 and TRBJ1-5; perhaps TRBD1 as D (6 bases). Germline V gene data show CDR1 as MNHEY and CDR2 as SMNVEV (reference sequence). The CDR3 has 13 residues. V lost 10 bases, J lost 7 bases, and 17 bases lay in between. This chain's CDR3 is CATKRGAGQPQHF. The CDR3 DNA is TGTGCCACAAAAAGGGGGGCCGGACAGCCCCAGCATTTT.

The rearrangement uses TRBV5-1 and TRBJ2-5; D is perhaps TRBD1 or TRBD2 (7 bases each). V shed 0 bases and J shed 7 bases, with 16 bases lying between them. The CDR3 is made up of 15 amino acids. Germline values: CDR1 SGHRS, CDR2 YFSETQ. The CDR3 is CASSLVAGGDGTQYF. DNA of the CDR3: TGCGCCAGCAGCTTGGTGGCAGGGGGGGATGGGACCCAGTACTTC.

This clone was seen once. This chain uses TRBV5-4 with TRBJ2-7; D may be TRBD1 or TRBD2 (6 bases each). V was cut by 4 bases and J by 5 bases, with 22 bases left in between. This CDR3 has 16 amino acids. Germline CDR1 is SGHNT and CDR2 is YYREEE (reference sequence). The CDR3 nucleotides read TGTGCCAGCAGCCCCACCCCAATACAGGGACTCAACGAGCAGTACTTC. Translated, it gives CASSPTPIQGLNEQYF.

The V call is TRBV6-2 or TRBV6-3, the J call TRBJ2-7, with D perhaps matching TRBD1 (6 bases). The CDR3 is made up of 16 amino acids. The ends were cut back, 5 bases at V and 4 bases at J, with 21 bases in the middle. Germline values: CDR1 MNHEY, CDR2 SVGEGT. CDR3 sequence (DNA): TGTGCCAGCAGTCCCCACAGGGTGAAAGGACCTTACGAGCAGTACTTC. It is translated as CASSPHRVKGPYEQYF.

CDR3 protein: CASTSYDEQFF. As DNA, the CDR3 is TGTGCCAGCACTTCGTACGATGAGCAGTTCTTC. V gene TRBV2 combines with J gene TRBJ2-1; the D is unclear. Germline V lookup: CDR1 SNHLY, CDR2 FYNNEI. This CDR3 is built from 11 residues. V lost 7 bases and J 8 bases, leaving 9 bases between the germline ends.

There are a few counts of this clone. The genes are TRBV14 and TRBJ1-3; no clear D. The germline V gene has CDR1 SGHDN and CDR2 FVKESK. The CDR3 is 14 amino acids. The V and J ends lost 8 bases and 0 bases respectively, with 11 bases between them. DNA for the CDR3: TGTGCCAGCTCCTCGTGGAGCTCTGGAAACACCATATATTTT. Its translation: CASSSWSSGNTIYF.